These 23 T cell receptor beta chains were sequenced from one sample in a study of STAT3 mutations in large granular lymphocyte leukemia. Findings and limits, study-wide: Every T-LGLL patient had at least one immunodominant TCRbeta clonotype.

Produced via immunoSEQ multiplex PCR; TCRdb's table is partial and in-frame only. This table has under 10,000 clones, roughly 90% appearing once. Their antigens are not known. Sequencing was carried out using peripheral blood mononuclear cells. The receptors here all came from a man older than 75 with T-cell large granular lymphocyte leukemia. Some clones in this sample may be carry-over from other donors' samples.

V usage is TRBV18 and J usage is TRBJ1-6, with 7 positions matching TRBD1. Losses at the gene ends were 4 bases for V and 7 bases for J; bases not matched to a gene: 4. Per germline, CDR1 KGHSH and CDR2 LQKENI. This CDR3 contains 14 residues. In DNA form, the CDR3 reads TGTGCCAGCTCACTTTCGGGACAGAATTCACCCCTCCACTTT. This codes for CASSLSGQNSPLHF.

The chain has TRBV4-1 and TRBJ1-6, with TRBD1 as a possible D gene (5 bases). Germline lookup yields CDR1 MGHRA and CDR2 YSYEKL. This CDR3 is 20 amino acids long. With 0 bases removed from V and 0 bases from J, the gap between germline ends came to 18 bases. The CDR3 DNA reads TGCGCCAGCAGCCAAGATCGAAGGCCTACAGGTTTCTCCTATAATTCACCCCTCCACTTT. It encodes CASSQDRRPTGFSYNSPLHF.

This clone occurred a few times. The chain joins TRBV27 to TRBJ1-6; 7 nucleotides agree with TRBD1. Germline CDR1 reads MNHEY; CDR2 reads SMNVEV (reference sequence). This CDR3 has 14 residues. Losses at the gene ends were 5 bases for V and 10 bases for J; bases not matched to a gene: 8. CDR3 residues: CASSRGQGGSPLHF. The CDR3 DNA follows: TGTGCCAGCAGTCGAGGGCAGGGGGGCTCACCCCTCCACTTT.

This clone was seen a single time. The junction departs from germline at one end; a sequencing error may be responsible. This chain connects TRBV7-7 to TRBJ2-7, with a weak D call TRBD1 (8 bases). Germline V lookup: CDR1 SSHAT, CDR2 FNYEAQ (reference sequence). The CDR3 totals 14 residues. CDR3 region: CASSIQGGSYEQYF. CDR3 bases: TGTGCTAGCAGCATACAGGGGGGGTCCTACGAGCAGTACTTC.

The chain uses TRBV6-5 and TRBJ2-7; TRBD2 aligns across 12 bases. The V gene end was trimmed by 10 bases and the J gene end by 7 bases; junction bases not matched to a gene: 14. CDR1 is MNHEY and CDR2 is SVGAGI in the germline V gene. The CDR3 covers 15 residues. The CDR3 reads CATKPRLAGAGEQYF. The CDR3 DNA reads TGTGCCACCAAACCCCGACTAGCGGGGGCAGGAGAGCAGTACTTC.

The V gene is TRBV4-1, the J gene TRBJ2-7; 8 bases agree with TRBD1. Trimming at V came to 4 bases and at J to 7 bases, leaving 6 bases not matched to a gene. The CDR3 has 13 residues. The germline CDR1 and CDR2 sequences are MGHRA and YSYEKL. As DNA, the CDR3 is TGCGCCAGCAGCCTAGAAACAGGGGGGGAGCAGTACTTC. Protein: CASSLETGGEQYF.

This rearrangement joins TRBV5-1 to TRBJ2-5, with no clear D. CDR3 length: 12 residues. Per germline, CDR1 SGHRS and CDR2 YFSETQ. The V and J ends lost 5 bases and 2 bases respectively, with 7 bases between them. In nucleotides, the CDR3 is TGCGCCAGCAGAACTGGGCAAGAGACCCAGTACTTC. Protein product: CASRTGQETQYF.

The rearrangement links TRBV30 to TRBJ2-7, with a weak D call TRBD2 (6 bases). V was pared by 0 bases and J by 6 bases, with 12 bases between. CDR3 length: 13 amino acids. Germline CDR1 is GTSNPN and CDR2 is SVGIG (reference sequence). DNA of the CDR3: TGTGCCTGGAGTGTTACGGGGGACGGCGAGCAGTACTTC. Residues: CAWSVTGDGEQYF.

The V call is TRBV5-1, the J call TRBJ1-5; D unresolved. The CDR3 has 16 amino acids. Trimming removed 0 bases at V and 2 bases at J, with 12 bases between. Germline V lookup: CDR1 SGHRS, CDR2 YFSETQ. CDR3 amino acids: CASSLGEGEGNQPQHF. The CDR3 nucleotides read TGCGCCAGCAGCTTGGGTGAAGGCGAGGGCAATCAGCCCCAGCATTTT.

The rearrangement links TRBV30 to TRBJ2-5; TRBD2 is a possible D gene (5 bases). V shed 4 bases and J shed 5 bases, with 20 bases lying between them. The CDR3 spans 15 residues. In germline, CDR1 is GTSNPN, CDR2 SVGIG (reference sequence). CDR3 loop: CAWTRPPGVGETQYF. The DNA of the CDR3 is TGTGCCTGGACCCGACCGCCCGGGGTTGGGGAGACCCAGTACTTC.

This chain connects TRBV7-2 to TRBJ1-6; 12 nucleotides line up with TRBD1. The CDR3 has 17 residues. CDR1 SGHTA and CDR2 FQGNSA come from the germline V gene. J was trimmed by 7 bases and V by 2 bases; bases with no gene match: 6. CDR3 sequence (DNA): TGTGCCAGCAGCTTAAAGGGACAGGGGGCTAGGAATTCACCCCTCCACTTT. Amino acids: CASSLKGQGARNSPLHF.

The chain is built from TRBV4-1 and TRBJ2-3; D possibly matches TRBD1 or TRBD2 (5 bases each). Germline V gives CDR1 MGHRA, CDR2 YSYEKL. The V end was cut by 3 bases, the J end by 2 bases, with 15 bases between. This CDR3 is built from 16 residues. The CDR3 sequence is CASSHPGTVFTDTQYF. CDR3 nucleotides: TGCGCCAGCAGCCATCCCGGGACGGTGTTCACAGATACGCAGTATTTT.

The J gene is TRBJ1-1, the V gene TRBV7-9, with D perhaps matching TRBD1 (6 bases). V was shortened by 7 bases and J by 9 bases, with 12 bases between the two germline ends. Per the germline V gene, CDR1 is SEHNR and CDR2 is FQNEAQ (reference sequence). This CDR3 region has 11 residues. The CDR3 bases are TGTGCCAGCAACGTACAGGGCCAAGCTTTCTTT. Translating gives CASNVQGQAFF.

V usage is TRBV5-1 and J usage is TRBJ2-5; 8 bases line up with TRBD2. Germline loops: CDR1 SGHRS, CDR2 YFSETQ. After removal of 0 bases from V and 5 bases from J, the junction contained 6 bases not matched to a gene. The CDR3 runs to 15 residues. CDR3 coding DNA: TGCGCCAGCAGCTTGGTAGTTGCTAGCGGGGAGACCCAGTACTTC. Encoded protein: CASSLVVASGETQYF.

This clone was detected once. The CDR3 DNA reads as TGTGCCAGCAGCTTAGATGTGAGACAAAACACTGAAGCTTTCTTT. It specifies CASSLDVRQNTEAFF. The chain recombines TRBV7-2 with TRBJ1-1; D uncertain. CDR3 length equals 15 residues. V was shortened by 1 base and J by 2 bases, with 11 bases between the two germline ends. CDR1 is SGHTA, CDR2 FQGNSA, per germline.

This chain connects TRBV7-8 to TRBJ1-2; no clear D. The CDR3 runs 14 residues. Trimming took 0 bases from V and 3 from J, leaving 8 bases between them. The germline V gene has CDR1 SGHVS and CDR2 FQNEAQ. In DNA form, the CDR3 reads TGTGCCAGCAGCTTAGCGCAAGGGTACTATGGCTACACCTTC. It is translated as CASSLAQGYYGYTF.

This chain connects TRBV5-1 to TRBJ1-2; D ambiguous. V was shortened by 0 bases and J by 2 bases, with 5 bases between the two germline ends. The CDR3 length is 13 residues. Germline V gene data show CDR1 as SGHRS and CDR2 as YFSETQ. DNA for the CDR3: TGCGCCAGCAGCTTGGACCCCAACTATGGCTACACCTTC. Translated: CASSLDPNYGYTF.

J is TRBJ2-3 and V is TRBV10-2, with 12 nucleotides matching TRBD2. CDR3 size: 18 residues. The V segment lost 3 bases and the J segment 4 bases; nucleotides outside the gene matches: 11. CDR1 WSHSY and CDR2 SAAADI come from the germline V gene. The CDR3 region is CASSERLAGAPPADTQYF. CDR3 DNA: TGCGCCAGCAGTGAAAGACTAGCGGGGGCCCCTCCAGCAGATACGCAGTATTTT.

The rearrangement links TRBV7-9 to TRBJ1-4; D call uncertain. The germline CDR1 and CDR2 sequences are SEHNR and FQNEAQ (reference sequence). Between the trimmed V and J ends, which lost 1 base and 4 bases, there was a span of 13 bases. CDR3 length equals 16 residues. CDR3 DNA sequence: TGTGCCAGCAGCTTAGTAACCCTTGCCCTTAATGAAAAACTGTTTTTT. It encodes CASSLVTLALNEKLFF.

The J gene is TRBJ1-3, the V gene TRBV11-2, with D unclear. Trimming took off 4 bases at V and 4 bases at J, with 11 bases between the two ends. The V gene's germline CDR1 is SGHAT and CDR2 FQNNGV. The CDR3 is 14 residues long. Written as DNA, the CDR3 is TGTGCCAGCAGCTCCGCATTCTCAGGAAACACCATATATTTT. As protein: CASSSAFSGNTIYF.

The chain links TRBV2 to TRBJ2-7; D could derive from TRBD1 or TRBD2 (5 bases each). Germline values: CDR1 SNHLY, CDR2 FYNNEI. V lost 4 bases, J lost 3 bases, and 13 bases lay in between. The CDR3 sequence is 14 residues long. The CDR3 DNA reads TGTGCCAGCAGTGGGTGGGGGAAAATCTACGAGCAGTACTTC. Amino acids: CASSGWGKIYEQYF.

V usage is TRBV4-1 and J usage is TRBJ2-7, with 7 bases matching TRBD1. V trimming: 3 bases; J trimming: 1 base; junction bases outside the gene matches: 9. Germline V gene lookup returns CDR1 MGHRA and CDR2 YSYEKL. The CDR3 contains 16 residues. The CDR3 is CASSHSGTESSYEQYF. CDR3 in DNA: TGCGCCAGCAGCCACTCCGGGACAGAGAGTTCCTACGAGCAGTACTTC.

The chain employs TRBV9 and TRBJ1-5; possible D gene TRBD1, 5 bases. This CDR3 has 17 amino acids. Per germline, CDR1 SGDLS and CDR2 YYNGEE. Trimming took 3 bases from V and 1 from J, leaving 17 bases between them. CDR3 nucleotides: TGTGCCAGCAGCGAGGCGGCGGGGCTAGGAAGCAATCAGCCCCAGCATTTT. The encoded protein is CASSEAAGLGSNQPQHF. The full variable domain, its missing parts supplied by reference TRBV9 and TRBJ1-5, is DSGVTQTPKHLITATGQRVTLRCSPRSGDLSVYWYQQSLDQGLQFLIQYYNGEERAKGNILERFSAQQFPDLHSELNLSSLELGDSALYFCASSEAAGLGSNQPQHFGDGTRLSIL.